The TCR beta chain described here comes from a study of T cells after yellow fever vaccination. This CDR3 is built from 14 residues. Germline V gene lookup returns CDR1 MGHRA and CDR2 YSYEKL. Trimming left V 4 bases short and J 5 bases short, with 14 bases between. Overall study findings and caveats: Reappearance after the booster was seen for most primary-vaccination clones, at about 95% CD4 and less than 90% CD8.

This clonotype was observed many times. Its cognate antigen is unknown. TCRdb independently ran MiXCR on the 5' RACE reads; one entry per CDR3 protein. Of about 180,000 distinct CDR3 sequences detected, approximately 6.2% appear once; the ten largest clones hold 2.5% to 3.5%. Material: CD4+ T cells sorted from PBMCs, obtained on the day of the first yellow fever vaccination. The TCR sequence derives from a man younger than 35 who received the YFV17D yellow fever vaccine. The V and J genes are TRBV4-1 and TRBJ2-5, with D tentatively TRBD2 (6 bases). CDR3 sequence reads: CASSLQEGWETQYF. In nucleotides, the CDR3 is TGCGCCAGCAGCCTTCAGGAGGGATGGGAGACCCAGTACTTC.